The clone carrying this T cell receptor beta chain was detected only a few times. This sample was taken from a study of blood T cell repertoires in COVID-19. As processed by the authors: Quantification of nucleated cells was approximated via reference gene primer amplification. Some clones are missing from TCRdb's copy, which holds only in-frame ones; the method was immunoSEQ multiplex PCR. V and J calls and clone size are those listed in that table; D and trimming were worked out from the DNA. The sample lists over 200,000 clones, 70% to 90% seen once, with 10% to 12% in the top ten. Trimming took off 5 bases at V and 1 base at J, with 15 bases between the two ends. The V gene's germline CDR1 is SGHTA and CDR2 FQGNSA. The CDR3 runs 17 residues.

V gene TRBV7-2 combines with J gene TRBJ2-6; D uncertain. The receptor comes from a young man who had recovered from COVID-19. The sequenced sample consisted of PBMCs or T cells enriched from blood (not recorded which). CDR3 region: CASSPLYSSSGANVLTF. Written as DNA, the CDR3 is TGTGCCAGCAGCCCCTTATATTCCTCGTCTGGGGCCAACGTCCTGACTTTC.